The rows below give T cell receptor beta chains drawn from one sample of a study of T cell responses to AZD1222 COVID-19 vaccine. Profiled with immunoSEQ multiplex PCR; TCRdb holds only in-frame clones, not every one. The table lists roughly 250,000 clones, over 85% of them singletons. The starting material was peripheral blood, obtained on day 0 of AZD1222 vaccination. The receptors derive from an adult in good health. The CDR3 runs from the conserved cysteine through the conserved F or W. A D gene is named only where the DNA matches it firmly. A row's size may be missing; if present it is once, few, many or a size class.

v_call	j_call	clone_size	d_call	cdr3_aa	cdr3_nt
TRBV28	TRBJ2-5	NA	NA	CASSLRGGYQETQYF	TGTGCCAGCAGTTTGAGGGGCGGATACCAAGAGACCCAGTACTTC
TRBV27	TRBJ1-4	NA	TRBD1	CASSTGTVREKLFF	TGTGCCAGCAGTACCGGGACAGTGCGGGAAAAACTGTTTTTT
TRBV3-1/TRBV3-2	TRBJ1-5	NA	NA	CADPEVDRDNQPQHF	TGTGCCGATCCGGAGGTAGACAGAGATAATCAGCCCCAGCATTTT
TRBV2	TRBJ2-1	NA	NA	CASRQWGGNEQFF	TGTGCCAGCAGACAGTGGGGCGGGAATGAGCAGTTCTTC
TRBV9	TRBJ1-1	NA	TRBD1	CASSVGQDNTEAFF	TGTGCCAGCAGCGTCGGACAGGATAACACTGAAGCTTTCTTT
TRBV5-3	TRBJ2-7	NA	NA	CARSLAFYEQYF	TGTGCCAGAAGCTTGGCCTTTTACGAGCAGTACTTC
TRBV18	TRBJ2-7	NA	NA	CASSPDSYEQYF	TGTGCCAGCTCACCAGACAGCTACGAGCAGTACTTC
TRBV7-2	TRBJ1-3	NA	NA	CASSPGGGGNTIYF	TGTGCCAGCAGCCCCGGGGGGGGAGGAAACACCATATATTTT
TRBV5-4	TRBJ1-2	NA	NA	CASSITSRGYGYTF	TGTGCCAGCAGCATAACCTCACGGGGGTATGGCTACACCTTC
TRBV7-3	TRBJ1-1	NA	NA	CASSLTGAQPEAFF	TGTGCCAGCAGCTTAACGGGGGCCCAACCTGAAGCTTTCTTT
TRBV25-1	TRBJ1-3	NA	NA	CASSDESWAGNTIYF	TGTGCCAGCAGTGATGAGTCCTGGGCTGGAAACACCATATATTTT
TRBV28	TRBJ1-2	NA	NA	CASSLSFYGYTF	TGTGCCAGCAGTTTGTCTTTTTATGGCTACACCTTC
TRBV7-2	TRBJ1-2	once	NA	CASSLQGSFLYNYGYTF	TGTGCCAGCAGCTTACAAGGGTCCTTTCTCTACAACTATGGCTACACCTTC
TRBV2	TRBJ1-2	NA	NA	CASRGDGYTF	TGTGCCAGCAGGGGGGATGGCTACACCTTC
TRBV10-1	TRBJ2-7	NA	TRBD2	CASSRGLAGGPSYEQYF	TGCGCCAGCAGTAGGGGACTAGCGGGAGGTCCGTCCTACGAGCAGTACTTC
TRBV9	TRBJ1-3	NA	NA	CASQRGRTGNTIYF	TGTGCCAGCCAGAGGGGTCGTACGGGAAACACCATATATTTT
TRBV3-1/TRBV3-2	TRBJ1-1	NA	TRBD1	CASSFSGTDYTEAFF	TGTGCCAGCAGCTTCTCGGGGACAGACTACACTGAAGCTTTCTTT
TRBV5-1	TRBJ2-3	NA	TRBD2	CASSLEYGGRGGDTQYF	TGCGCCAGCAGCTTGGAATATGGCGGGAGGGGAGGAGATACGCAGTATTTT
TRBV7-9	TRBJ2-7	NA	TRBD2	CASSKETSGSYEQYF	TGTGCCAGCAGCAAAGAGACTAGCGGGAGTTACGAGCAGTACTTC
TRBV12-3/TRBV12-4	TRBJ1-6	once	NA	CASHQGVNSPLHF	TGTGCCAGCCATCAGGGAGTTAACTCACCCCTCCACTTT
TRBV5-6	TRBJ2-7	NA	NA	CASSLGGGYEQYF	TGTGCCAGCAGCTTGGGTGGAGGGTACGAGCAGTACTTC
TRBV20-1	TRBJ1-4	NA	NA	CSASPRAGYEKLFF	TGCAGTGCTAGTCCGCGGGCAGGCTATGAAAAACTGTTTTTT
TRBV18	TRBJ1-1	NA	NA	CASSPPMGNYEAFF	TGTGCCAGCTCACCACCGATGGGGAACTATGAAGCTTTCTTT
TRBV5-1	TRBJ1-2	NA	TRBD1	CASSSDRGYGYTF	TGCGCCAGCAGCTCAGACAGGGGTTATGGCTACACCTTC
TRBV10-3	TRBJ1-1	NA	NA	CAIGQNTEAFF	TGTGCCATCGGCCAAAACACTGAAGCTTTCTTT
TRBV5-6	TRBJ2-7	NA	NA	CASSLWSTWVSSYEQYF	TGTGCCAGCAGCTTATGGTCGACTTGGGTTAGCTCCTACGAGCAGTACTTC
TRBV19	TRBJ1-2	NA	NA	CASSPGLNYGYTF	TGTGCCAGTAGTCCAGGGTTGAACTATGGCTACACCTTC
TRBV28	TRBJ1-5	NA	NA	CASSLLDRAGQPQHF	TGTGCCAGCAGTTTACTCGACAGAGCAGGGCAGCCCCAGCATTTT
TRBV2	TRBJ1-3	NA	NA	CASLKGGGNTIYF	TGTGCCTCCCTAAAGGGGGGGGGAAACACCATATATTTT
TRBV7-2	TRBJ2-7	NA	TRBD2	CASSLGLAGEQYF	TGTGCCAGCAGCCTCGGACTAGCGGGCGAGCAGTACTTC
TRBV3-1/TRBV3-2	TRBJ1-1	NA	NA	CASSQEGLRAFF	TGTGCCAGCAGCCAAGAAGGGCTCCGGGCTTTCTTT
TRBV6-5	TRBJ2-1	once	TRBD2	CASRGGLAGSNEQFF	TGTGCCAGCAGAGGGGGACTAGCGGGGTCTAATGAGCAGTTCTTC
TRBV5-6	TRBJ1-2	NA	TRBD1	CASSRPGGYGYTF	TGTGCCAGCAGCCGCCCAGGGGGCTATGGCTACACCTTC
TRBV12-2	TRBJ2-7	NA	NA	CASRRSGTGTYEQYF	TGTGCAAGTCGCCGGAGCGGGACAGGCACCTACGAGCAGTACTTC
TRBV5-1	TRBJ2-5	NA	NA	CASSGQGRETQYF	TGCGCCAGCAGCGGGCAGGGAAGGGAGACCCAGTACTTC
TRBV27	TRBJ1-5	NA	NA	CASGGGGQPQHF	TGTGCCAGCGGAGGGGGGGGTCAGCCCCAGCATTTT
TRBV28	TRBJ2-1	NA	NA	CASSFRGAYNEQFF	TGTGCCAGCAGTTTCCGCGGGGCCTACAATGAGCAGTTCTTC
TRBV6-5	TRBJ1-1	NA	NA	CASSYSTGPGAFF	TGTGCCAGCAGTTACTCGACGGGGCCGGGTGCTTTCTTT
TRBV7-9	TRBJ1-1	NA	NA	CASSFSNAEAFF	TGTGCCAGCAGCTTTAGCAACGCTGAAGCTTTCTTT
TRBV5-1	TRBJ1-2	NA	NA	CASSSGANYGYTF	TGCGCCAGCAGCTCCGGGGCTAACTATGGCTACACCTTC
TRBV6-2/TRBV6-3	TRBJ1-5	NA	NA	CASSYSRGRGDSNQPQHF	TGTGCCAGCAGTTACTCGAGGGGCCGGGGAGATAGCAATCAGCCCCAGCATTTT
TRBV13	TRBJ1-2	NA	NA	CASSLGAVFYGYTF	TGTGCCAGCAGCTTAGGCGCAGTCTTCTATGGCTACACCTTC
TRBV4-1	TRBJ2-7	once	NA	CASSQTTTGDSPYEQYF	TGCGCCAGCAGCCAAACAACTACAGGGGACTCACCCTACGAGCAGTACTTC
TRBV27	TRBJ2-1	once	NA	CASSLGIGTYNEQFF	TGTGCCAGCAGTTTGGGGATAGGGACCTACAATGAGCAGTTCTTC
TRBV5-5	TRBJ1-1	NA	NA	CASTWIPGGGTEAFF	TGTGCCAGCACCTGGATACCGGGGGGCGGCACTGAAGCTTTCTTT
TRBV2	TRBJ2-7	NA	TRBD1	CASSGQGVEQYF	TGTGCCAGCAGCGGACAGGGGGTCGAGCAGTACTTC
TRBV7-3	TRBJ1-2	NA	NA	CASSPGGPQDTYGYTF	TGTGCCAGCAGCCCGGGGGGCCCTCAGGATACCTATGGCTACACCTTC
TRBV5-4	TRBJ1-2	NA	NA	CASTTQGRTYGYTF	TGTGCCAGCACCACACAGGGTCGGACCTATGGCTACACCTTC